This T cell receptor beta chain was recorded in a study of T cell responses to AZD1222 COVID-19 vaccine. General study points: Within unmutated variant regions lay the reported targets of nearly half of spike-specific TCRs. Repertoire sampling happened only post peak T cell response. The CD4 TCRs associated with vaccination extended across spike and predominated at 160-218 and 743-854. There were mostly white British donors and more females than males, and clonal diversity was possibly underestimated.

This CDR3 has 13 amino acids. Germline V gene data show CDR1 as LGHNT and CDR2 as FRNRAP. The junction had 5 bases not matched to a gene; V was cut back by 5 bases and J by 8 bases. The repertoire was sequenced with immunoSEQ multiplex PCR; TCRdb's copy has only in-frame clones and lacks some. The sample records over 150,000 clones, just over 90% being singletons. Note on this clone: Its antigen is undetermined.

The chain carries TRBV12-5 and TRBJ2-1; 8 nucleotides align to TRBD2. The sequencing used peripheral blood, collected 28 days after the second AZD1222 dose. This receptor was taken from an adult who received the AZD1222 COVID-19 vaccine. The CDR3 is CASGPSGSDEQFF. Written as DNA, the CDR3 is TGTGCTAGTGGTCCCAGCGGGAGCGATGAGCAGTTCTTC.